The 27 T cell receptor beta chains reported below all come from one sample, sequenced in a study of CD8+CD57+ T cells in acquired aplastic anemia. Genomic DNA constituted the template upon which TCR beta VDJ and CDR3 profiling was performed. Each CDR3 protein is one row after TCRdb ran MiXCR on the reads. The table records about 190,000 distinct CDR3 sequences, 54% of them present only once. The sequencing input was sorted CD4+, CD8+, or CD8+CD57+ T cells (not recorded which) from PBMCs. Receptor source: a human donor in good health, serving as a control.

This chain joins TRBV11-2 and TRBJ1-5, with D uncertain. The ends were cut back, 0 bases at V and 3 bases at J, with 6 bases in the middle. The germline CDR1 and CDR2 sequences are SGHAT and FQNNGV. The CDR3 has 14 residues. CDR3 in DNA: TGTGCCAGCAGCTTAGATGGGCCCAATCAGCCCCAGCATTTT. Protein product: CASSLDGPNQPQHF. The full variable domain, rest sourced from reference TRBV11-2 and TRBJ1-5, is EAGVAQSPRYKIIEKRQSVAFWCNPISGHATLYWYQQILGQGPKLLIQFQNNGVVDDSQLPKDRFSAERLKGVDSTLKIQPAKLEDSAVYLCASSLDGPNQPQHFGDGTRLSIL.

The V and J genes are TRBV15 and TRBJ1-2, with TRBD1 identical over 10 bases. Per the germline V gene, CDR1 is LNHNV and CDR2 is YYDKDF (reference sequence). The CDR3 has 14 residues. Losses at the gene ends were 0 bases for V and 10 bases for J; bases not matched to a gene: 5. CDR3 sequence (DNA): TGTGCCACCAGCAGAGATTTAGGACAGGGGGACTACACCTTC. Protein sequence: CATSRDLGQGDYTF.

This clonotype was found many times. V is TRBV6-1 and J is TRBJ1-5; TRBD1 might be the D (6 bases). V lost 5 bases to trimming and J lost 4 bases, with 9 bases between them. The CDR3 runs 13 residues. Germline V gene sequence: CDR1 MNHNS, CDR2 SASEGT. CDR3 sequence (DNA): TGTGCCAGCAGTCAGGGGATAAATCAGCCCCAGCATTTT. Translating it yields CASSQGINQPQHF.

The rearrangement joins TRBV12-3 or TRBV12-4 to TRBJ2-5; 11 bases match TRBD2. The V and J ends lost 5 bases and 3 bases, in that order; junction bases with no gene match: 11. This CDR3 contains 17 residues. CDR3 nucleotide sequence: TGTGCCAGCAGTCCCTACTATAGCGGGGGGGCAGAAGAGACCCAGTACTTC. Translated: CASSPYYSGGAEETQYF.

This chain links TRBV9 with TRBJ2-3, with 9 bases identical to TRBD1. The CDR3 is made up of 15 amino acids. Unmatched junction bases numbered 2, after V lost 0 bases and J lost 3 bases. Germline V gene data show CDR1 as SGDLS and CDR2 as YYNGEE. The chain's CDR3 is CASSVGDRDTDTQYF. The CDR3 nucleotides are TGTGCCAGCAGCGTAGGGGACAGGGATACAGATACGCAGTATTTT.

The rearrangement uses TRBV2 and TRBJ2-6, with 8 bases fitting TRBD2. The ends lost 5 bases at V and 2 bases at J; junction bases unmatched: 5. This CDR3 region has 16 residues. Germline lookup yields CDR1 SNHLY and CDR2 FYNNEI. CDR3 amino acids: CASSKQRGPGANVLTF. The CDR3 coding sequence is TGTGCCAGCAGTAAGCAGCGGGGGCCTGGGGCCAACGTCCTGACTTTC.

To note about this clonotype: One junction end does not reproduce the germline sequence, and a read error may be involved. The chain combines TRBV10-3 with TRBJ1-2; D ambiguous. Germline assignment: CDR1 ENHRY and CDR2 SYGVKD. This CDR3 comprises 18 residues. CDR3 protein: CSISDGWVKTKANYGYTF. For the CDR3, the DNA is TGTTCCATCAGTGATGGGTGGGTCAAGACAAAAGCTAACTATGGCTACACCTTC.

This clonotype came up many times. The J gene is TRBJ2-2, the V gene TRBV6-4; D is perhaps TRBD1 (6 bases). Germline assignment: CDR1 MRHNA and CDR2 SNTAGT. V shed 3 bases and J shed 1 base, with 9 bases lying between them. The CDR3 has 15 residues. DNA of the CDR3: TGTGCCAGCAGTGAAGCACAGGGGAACACCGGGGAGCTGTTTTTT. As protein: CASSEAQGNTGELFF.

The rearrangement links TRBV7-2 to TRBJ2-7; tentative D call: TRBD2 (5 bases). The CDR3 contains 15 residues. Germline CDR1 and CDR2: SGHTA and FQGNSA. The V end was cut by 2 bases, the J end by 2 bases, with 13 bases between. The CDR3 region has the DNA TGTGCCAGCAGCTTATGGGGAGAACGTCCCTACGAGCAGTACTTC. As protein: CASSLWGERPYEQYF.

The CDR3 here is CASSPQGSGHEQFF. In DNA, the CDR3 is TGTGCCAGCTCACCACAGGGGAGTGGTCATGAGCAGTTCTTC. This chain uses TRBV18 with TRBJ2-1; the D gene could be TRBD1 or TRBD2 (5 bases each). The germline V gene encodes CDR1 KGHSH and CDR2 LQKENI. V was pared by 1 base and J by 8 bases, with 12 bases between. This CDR3 contains 14 residues.

The CDR3 here is CASSPAVDSYEQYF. CDR3 DNA: TGTGCCAGCAGCCCCGCCGTGGACTCCTACGAGCAGTACTTC. The V gene is TRBV9, the J gene TRBJ2-7, with D uncertain. The CDR3 loop spans 14 amino acids. V was pared by 4 bases and J by 0 bases, with 11 bases between. CDR1 and CDR2 (germline): SGDLS, YYNGEE.

V and J are TRBV15 and TRBJ2-5, with D unclear. This CDR3 is 13 amino acids long. Per germline, CDR1 LNHNV and CDR2 YYDKDF (reference sequence). V lost 3 bases and J 2 bases, leaving 7 bases between the germline ends. DNA of the CDR3: TGTGCCACCAGCAGGTCCATACAAGAGACCCAGTACTTC. Translation: CATSRSIQETQYF.

The CDR3 region is CASSAAARSGEQYV. The CDR3 DNA reads as TGTGCCAGCAGTGCGGCGGCCAGAAGCGGCGAGCAGTACGTC. This chain connects TRBV2 to TRBJ2-7; tentatively, D is TRBD2 (5 bases). With 4 bases removed from V and 6 bases from J, the gap between germline ends came to 16 bases. Germline V lookup: CDR1 SNHLY, CDR2 FYNNEI. This CDR3 is built from 14 residues.

In DNA, the CDR3 is TGCAGCGTTGAAGGGGACAGGGTTTCACCCCTCCACTTT. It yields the protein CSVEGDRVSPLHF. The chain recombines TRBV29-1 with TRBJ1-6; 9 nucleotides agree with TRBD1. V gave up 1 base and J gave up 9 bases; unmatched junction bases: 1. From germline, CDR1 is SQVTM and CDR2 ANQGSEA. CDR3 length: 13 amino acids. The whole variable domain, filled in from reference TRBV29-1 and TRBJ1-6, reads SAVISQKPSRDICQRGTSLTIQCQVDSQVTMMFWYRQQPGQSLTLIATANQGSEATYESGFVIDKFPISRPNLTFSTLTVSNMSPEDSSIYLCSVEGDRVSPLHFGNGTRLTVT.

This clonotype was seen once. J is TRBJ1-6 and V is TRBV19; perhaps TRBD1 as D (5 bases). In germline, CDR1 is LNHDA, CDR2 SQIVND (reference sequence). The CDR3 consists of 15 residues. The V end was cut by 7 bases, the J end by 12 bases, with 22 bases between. CDR3 sequence: CASTPLRTGVGPLHF. In nucleotides, the CDR3 is TGTGCCAGTACCCCTCTAAGGACGGGGGTTGGACCCCTCCACTTT.

Concerning this clonotype itself: A read error may produce the germline difference seen at one junction end. This sequence joins TRBV15 and TRBJ2-5; TRBD2 is a possible D gene (6 bases). The CDR3 contains 14 residues. CDR1 and CDR2 (germline): LNHNV, YYDKDF (reference sequence). CDR3 protein: CATGRGSGLETQYF. CDR3 DNA sequence: TGTGCCACCGGCAGAGGCAGCGGGCTAGAGACCCAGTACTTC.

This chain uses TRBV12-3 or TRBV12-4 with TRBJ2-7, with D possibly matching TRBD1 (5 bases). The CDR3 contains 11 residues. V lost 7 bases and J lost 3, with 7 bases in between. DNA of the CDR3: TGTGCCAGCAAAACAGGCTACGAGCAGTACTTC. It translates to CASKTGYEQYF.

As to this clonotype: A much larger clone lies a single base off, so this may be a read error. The chain recombines TRBV6-5 with TRBJ1-2; 9 bases line up with TRBD1. Looked up from germline, CDR1 is MNHEY and CDR2 is SVGAGI. CDR3 length equals 15 residues. DNA for the CDR3: TGTGCCGGCAGCCTAATGACAGGGGGGGACTATGGCTACACCTTC. This sequence encodes CAGSLMTGGDYGYTF.

On this clonotype itself: An end of the junction differs from the germline gene, which may be a read error. The rearrangement links TRBV7-9 to TRBJ2-7; no definite D call. Germline V gene data show CDR1 as SEHNR and CDR2 as FQNEAQ (reference sequence). The CDR3 runs to 11 residues. The CDR3 nucleotides are TGTGCCAGCAGCTTAGTTGTATCCGTTGACTTC. It encodes CASSLVVSVDF. The full variable domain, its missing parts supplied by reference TRBV7-9 and TRBJ2-7, is DTGVSQNPRHKITKRGQNVTFRCDPISEHNRLYWYRQTLGQGPEFLTYFQNEAQLEKSRLLSDRFSAERPKGSFSTLEIQRTEQGDSAMYLCASSLVVSVDFGPGTRLTVT.

The gene calls are TRBV29-1 and TRBJ1-4, with D hard to call. With 4 bases removed from V and 0 bases from J, the gap between germline ends came to 9 bases. Per germline, CDR1 SQVTM and CDR2 ANQGSEA. CDR3 length: 14 amino acids. The CDR3 DNA reads TGCAGCGTTGGTACAGCCTCAACTAATGAAAAACTGTTTTTT. This codes for CSVGTASTNEKLFF.

This chain joins TRBV10-2 and TRBJ1-6, with 11 bases matching TRBD1. The V segment lost 7 bases and the J segment 2 bases; nucleotides outside the gene matches: 13. The CDR3 length is 19 residues. Germline V gene sequence: CDR1 WSHSY, CDR2 SAAADI. The CDR3 region is CASNAGTGGLGTYNSPLHF. CDR3 bases: TGCGCCAGCAACGCCGGGACAGGGGGTTTAGGAACCTATAATTCACCCCTCCACTTT.

A few counts support this clonotype. Here the CDR3 reads CASNAGTGLNSPLHF. Here the CDR3 DNA reads TGCGCCAGCAACGCCGGGACAGGGCTTAATTCACCCCTCCACTTT. The rearrangement uses TRBV10-2 and TRBJ1-6; 9 bases map to TRBD1. Germline-derived CDR1 and CDR2 are WSHSY and SAAADI. With 7 bases clipped from V and 6 bases from J, the junction kept 7 bases outside the gene matches. This CDR3 is built from 15 residues.

The V gene is TRBV2, the J gene TRBJ1-1; D not resolved. Trimming shortened V by 4 bases and J by 2 bases, and 8 bases separated the two germline ends. Germline V CDR1 and CDR2: SNHLY, FYNNEI. The CDR3 runs to 13 residues. CDR3 protein: CASSGEVNTEAFF. CDR3 coding DNA: TGTGCCAGCAGTGGGGAAGTTAACACTGAAGCTTTCTTT.

The gene calls are TRBV11-3 and TRBJ2-5; 11 bases line up with TRBD1. V was clipped by 2 bases and J by 5 bases; unmatched bases: 7. The CDR3 is 16 residues long. Germline V gene lookup returns CDR1 SGHNT and CDR2 YENEEA. This CDR3 is CASSLSGTGGQETQYF. The CDR3 DNA sequence: TGTGCCAGCAGCTTAAGCGGGACAGGGGGTCAGGAGACCCAGTACTTC.

The CDR3 spells CASSLVVGGGKQFF. CDR3 in DNA: TGTGCCAGCAGCTTAGTGGTGGGCGGGGGTAAGCAGTTCTTC. The gene calls are TRBV2 and TRBJ2-1; 7 bases fit TRBD2. The germline V gene encodes CDR1 SNHLY and CDR2 FYNNEI. V was pared by 6 bases and J by 11 bases, with 13 bases of the junction left unmatched. The CDR3 is 14 amino acids.

This chain links TRBV20-1 with TRBJ1-1; D ambiguous. Trimming pared 5 bases from V and 1 base from J, leaving 8 bases between. This CDR3 has 12 residues. CDR1 and CDR2 (germline): DFQATT, SNEGSKA (reference sequence). In nucleotides, the CDR3 is TGCAGTGCTGAAGGTGAGAACACTGAAGCTTTCTTT. Protein sequence: CSAEGENTEAFF.

This clonotype appeared many times. For the CDR3, the DNA is TGTGCCACCTTGCGGAGCTTGGACACTGAAGCTTTCTTT. The encoded protein is CATLRSLDTEAFF. The V gene is TRBV15, the J gene TRBJ1-1; D uncertain. The ends were cut back, 8 bases at V and 3 bases at J, with 13 bases in the middle. The CDR3 loop spans 13 amino acids. Per germline, CDR1 LNHNV and CDR2 YYDKDF (reference sequence).